One and the same sample provided the 27 T cell receptor beta chains below, sequenced in a study of T cell changes during pregnancy in multiple sclerosis. Only in-frame clones appear in the TCRdb table, and some are missing; sequencing was by immunoSEQ multiplex PCR. The data hold tens of thousands of clones, with approximately 90% observed a single time. Here the sequenced sample was CD8+ T cells from peripheral blood mononuclear cells, taken in the first trimester of pregnancy. All receptors come from a female donor with multiple sclerosis, enrolled in a pregnancy study.

This clone has just one count. The gene calls are TRBV4-3 and TRBJ2-6; TRBD1 matches 7 bases. CDR1 and CDR2 (germline): LGHNA, YSLEER. V shed 0 bases and J 1 base; nucleotides not matched to a gene: 6. The CDR3 is 18 amino acids. This CDR3 is CASSQDEEGASGANVLTF. The CDR3 region has the DNA TGCGCCAGCAGCCAAGATGAAGAGGGGGCATCTGGGGCCAACGTCCTGACTTTC.

The chain is built from TRBV6-1 and TRBJ2-1; 7 bases match TRBD1. CDR1 is MNHNS and CDR2 is SASEGT in the germline V gene. Losses at the gene ends were 4 bases for V and 3 bases for J; bases not matched to a gene: 9. The CDR3 loop spans 16 amino acids. The CDR3 region is CASSGAGTELYNEQFF. For the CDR3, the DNA is TGTGCCAGCAGTGGGGCCGGGACAGAACTCTACAATGAGCAGTTCTTC.

The chain has TRBV14 and TRBJ2-7, with D hard to call. Trimming took 2 bases from V and 1 from J, leaving 9 bases between them. This CDR3 region has 14 residues. Germline lookup yields CDR1 SGHDN and CDR2 FVKESK. CDR3 in DNA: TGTGCCAGCAGCCAACGTCGGTCGTCCTACGAGCAGTACTTC. Its translation: CASSQRRSSYEQYF.

This chain connects TRBV7-9 to TRBJ2-1, with 7 bases matching TRBD2. This CDR3 spans 12 amino acids. V gave up 5 bases and J gave up 9 bases; unmatched junction bases: 4. The V gene's germline CDR1 is SEHNR and CDR2 FQNEAQ (reference sequence). The CDR3 nucleotides are TGTGCCAGCAGCCCGACGGGAGGTGAGCAGTTCTTC. As protein: CASSPTGGEQFF.

The chain has TRBV2 and TRBJ1-1; no definite D call. Trimming took off 2 bases at V and 6 bases at J, with 10 bases between the two ends. The germline gives CDR1 SNHLY, CDR2 FYNNEI. The CDR3 runs to 13 residues. CDR3 sequence (DNA): TGTGCCAGCAGTGAATCAGGTCGGCCTGAAGCTTTCTTT. Translated: CASSESGRPEAFF.

The J gene is TRBJ2-5, the V gene TRBV5-6, with D possibly TRBD2 on 6 matching bases. The germline V gene encodes CDR1 SGHDT and CDR2 YYEEEE. V lost 8 bases and J 2 bases, leaving 16 bases between the germline ends. The CDR3 is 14 amino acids. The CDR3: CASQEGLPQETQYF. The CDR3 DNA reads as TGTGCCAGTCAAGAAGGACTACCTCAAGAGACCCAGTACTTC.

The gene calls are TRBV6-4 and TRBJ2-2; TRBD2 matches at 11 bases. The J segment lost 5 bases and the V segment lost 4 bases, leaving 6 bases of the junction unmatched. The length of the CDR3 is 16 residues. In germline, CDR1 is MRHNA, CDR2 SNTAGT. Here the CDR3 DNA reads TGTGCCAGCAGTGCCGTCATAGCGGGAGGGACCGGGGAGCTGTTTTTT. Translation: CASSAVIAGGTGELFF.

The chain links TRBV27 to TRBJ2-3, with unresolved D. The CDR3 is 14 amino acids. V was pared by 2 bases and J by 2 bases, with 8 bases between. Germline V gene sequence: CDR1 MNHEY, CDR2 SMNVEV (reference sequence). DNA of the CDR3: TGTGCCAGCAGTTTAACAGAGATCACAGATACGCAGTATTTT. The encoded protein is CASSLTEITDTQYF.

J is TRBJ2-3 and V is TRBV19; 8 nucleotides line up with TRBD2. Losses at the gene ends were 6 bases for V and 0 bases for J; bases not matched to a gene: 2. This CDR3 comprises 14 residues. Germline CDR1 reads LNHDA; CDR2 reads SQIVND (reference sequence). CDR3: CASRTSGSTDTQYF. The CDR3 nucleotides are TGTGCCAGTAGAACTAGCGGTAGCACAGATACGCAGTATTTT.

As DNA, the CDR3 is TGTGCCAGCAGCATTACTAGCGGATACAATGAGCAGTTCTTC. Protein sequence: CASSITSGYNEQFF. This rearrangement joins TRBV9 to TRBJ2-1; 8 nucleotides line up with TRBD2. Germline V gene sequence: CDR1 SGDLS, CDR2 YYNGEE. V lost 4 bases to trimming and J lost 4 bases; unmatched junction nucleotides: 4. CDR3 size: 14 residues.

The chain is built from TRBV5-4 and TRBJ2-7, with TRBD1 matching over 9 bases. CDR1 and CDR2 (germline): SGHNT, YYREEE (reference sequence). The CDR3 extends over 19 amino acids. The J segment lost 6 bases and the V segment lost 4 bases, leaving 23 bases of the junction unmatched. The CDR3 spells CASSPVPGQGISRRGEQYF. In DNA form, the CDR3 reads TGTGCCAGCAGCCCCGTCCCGGGACAGGGAATTTCGAGGAGGGGCGAGCAGTACTTC. The full variable domain, its missing parts supplied by reference TRBV5-4 and TRBJ2-7, is ETGVTQSPTHLIKTRGQQVTLRCSSQSGHNTVSWYQQALGQGPQFIFQYYREEENGRGNFPPRFSGLQFPNYSSELNVNALELDDSALYLCASSPVPGQGISRRGEQYFGPGTRLTVT.

The CDR3 sequence is CASSAYSDRPRGEQYF. Written as DNA, the CDR3 is TGTGCCAGCAGTGCTTACTCGGACAGACCGCGTGGCGAGCAGTACTTC. This chain links TRBV27 with TRBJ2-7, with D possibly being TRBD1 (6 bases). Germline lookup yields CDR1 MNHEY and CDR2 SMNVEV (reference sequence). Trimming took off 5 bases at V and 6 bases at J, with 23 bases between the two ends. CDR3 length equals 16 residues.

This chain connects TRBV4-2 to TRBJ2-3, with 9 bases matching TRBD2. This CDR3 comprises 17 residues. The germline gives CDR1 LGHNA, CDR2 YNFKEQ. J gave up 5 bases and V 4 bases, and 13 bases lay outside the gene matches. The CDR3 protein is CASSPYSGRPQGDTQYF. The CDR3, as DNA: TGTGCCAGCAGCCCTTATAGCGGGAGACCCCAGGGAGATACGCAGTATTTT.

J is TRBJ2-4 and V is TRBV7-9; D is possibly TRBD1 (7 bases). The germline gives CDR1 SEHNR, CDR2 FQNEAQ (reference sequence). Trimming cost V 6 bases and J 7 bases, with 13 bases left between them. The CDR3 covers 13 residues. CDR3 residues: CASRKQGRNIQYF. The CDR3 nucleotides are TGTGCCAGCAGGAAACAGGGGAGGAACATTCAGTACTTC.

The gene calls are TRBV11-3 and TRBJ2-5; 9 positions agree with TRBD1. The CDR3 sequence is 16 residues long. Germline CDR1 and CDR2: SGHNT and YENEEA. V dropped 6 bases and J dropped 3; count of bases not matched to a gene: 11. CDR3 region: CASSTPWGTGKETQYF. DNA for the CDR3: TGTGCCAGCAGTACTCCTTGGGGGACAGGGAAAGAGACCCAGTACTTC. The variable domain in full, completed from reference TRBV11-3 and TRBJ2-5, reads EAGVVQSPRYKIIEKKQPVAFWCNPISGHNTLYWYLQNLGQGPELLIRYENEEAVDDSQLPKDRFSAERLKGVDSTLKIQPAELGDSAVYLCASSTPWGTGKETQYFGPGTRLLVL.

This clone was recorded only once. For the CDR3, the DNA is TGTGCCATCAGTGGACAGGGAGACAAAAACATTCAGTACTTC. Translation: CAISGQGDKNIQYF. The chain recombines TRBV10-3 with TRBJ2-4; 7 bases are a match to TRBD1. Per the germline V gene, CDR1 is ENHRY and CDR2 is SYGVKD. The CDR3 spans 14 residues. Trimming cost V 4 bases and J 3 bases; bases outside gene matches: 3.

The chain recombines TRBV5-8 with TRBJ2-5; D gene uncertain. Looked up from germline, CDR1 is SGHTS and CDR2 is YDEGEE. This CDR3 spans 15 amino acids. Trimming removed 6 bases from V and 1 base from J, with 16 bases in between. CDR3: CASTLTEDLQETQYF. The CDR3 nucleotides are TGTGCCAGCACCTTAACCGAGGATCTCCAAGAGACCCAGTACTTC.

This chain uses TRBV27 with TRBJ2-5; a weak D match, TRBD2 (7 bases). The ends were cut back, 5 bases at V and 9 bases at J, with 16 bases in the middle. This CDR3 region has 13 residues. Germline CDR1 MNHEY, CDR2 SMNVEV (reference sequence). CDR3 DNA sequence: TGTGCCAGCAGTCCCCAATTCGGGGGGCCCCAGTACTTC. This encodes CASSPQFGGPQYF.

This rearrangement joins TRBV9 to TRBJ2-1, with unresolved D. The V and J ends lost 5 bases and 7 bases respectively, with 7 bases between them. The CDR3 is 11 residues long. CDR1 and CDR2 from the germline V gene are SGDLS and YYNGEE. CDR3 residues: CASRSGNEQFF. CDR3 DNA: TGTGCCAGCAGATCAGGTAATGAGCAGTTCTTC.

The chain is built from TRBV7-9 and TRBJ2-7, with a tentative D call TRBD2 (5 bases). The length of the CDR3 is 14 residues. Germline loops: CDR1 SEHNR, CDR2 FQNEAQ (reference sequence). The V end lost 5 bases, the J end lost 4 bases, and 15 bases lay between the germline ends. In DNA form, the CDR3 reads TGTGCCAGCAGCCCACTGGACTCGATGTACGAGCAGTACTTC. Translation gives CASSPLDSMYEQYF.

The rearrangement links TRBV6-1 to TRBJ2-7; 10 bases map to TRBD2. Trimming at V came to 1 base and at J to 2 bases, leaving 8 bases not matched to a gene. Germline V gene lookup returns CDR1 MNHNS and CDR2 SASEGT. CDR3 length: 17 amino acids. The chain's CDR3 is CASSEEDSGRLAYEQYF. For the CDR3, the DNA is TGTGCCAGCAGTGAAGAAGATAGCGGGAGGTTGGCCTACGAGCAGTACTTC.

V gene TRBV29-1 combines with J gene TRBJ2-2; 8 bases agree with TRBD2. This CDR3 has 17 residues. CDR1 SQVTM and CDR2 ANQGSEA come from the germline V gene. V lost 7 bases, J lost 0 bases, and 13 bases stayed unmatched. CDR3 region: CSAYGTSGPTNTGELFF. Here the CDR3 DNA reads TGCAGCGCCTATGGTACTAGCGGACCCACGAACACCGGGGAGCTGTTTTTT.

V and J are TRBV6-6 and TRBJ2-7, with TRBD1 as a possible D gene (6 bases). The CDR3 has 13 residues. Germline CDR1 MNHNY, CDR2 SVGAGI (reference sequence). Trimming left V 5 bases short and J 4 bases short, with 12 bases between. The CDR3 coding sequence is TGTGCCAGCAGTCATATACAGGGTTACGAGCAGTACTTC. Translating it yields CASSHIQGYEQYF.

This chain joins TRBV28 and TRBJ2-5; 8 positions agree with TRBD1. The better agreement between TRBJ2-7 and the DNA end casts doubt on the J call. The germline V gene has CDR1 MDHEN and CDR2 SYDVKM. The CDR3 contains 15 residues. The chain's CDR3 is CASSFPPDRVHEQYF. The CDR3 DNA reads TGTGCCAGCAGTTTCCCCCCGGACAGGGTACACGAGCAGTACTTC.

This clone was picked up one time. The chain combines TRBV7-6 with TRBJ2-1, with D hard to call. Germline assignment: CDR1 SGHVS and CDR2 FNYEAQ. The germline V and J ends were trimmed by 5 bases and 12 bases, with 14 bases remaining between them. The length of the CDR3 is 12 residues. The CDR3 protein is CASSHQELGQFF. The CDR3 DNA sequence: TGTGCCAGCAGCCACCAGGAACTGGGGCAGTTCTTC.

The rearrangement links TRBV14 to TRBJ2-5; TRBD2 is a possible D gene (6 bases). V lost 1 base and J 3 bases, leaving 21 bases between the germline ends. The CDR3 loop spans 18 amino acids. CDR1 and CDR2 from the germline V gene are SGHDN and FVKESK. The CDR3, as DNA: TGTGCCAGCAGCCAAGGACTAGGGGTCGGCAGAATTGAAGAGACCCAGTACTTC. Residues: CASSQGLGVGRIEETQYF.

This clone has only one observation. The chain uses TRBV27 and TRBJ1-1, with D possibly being TRBD1 (6 bases). V was trimmed by 5 bases and J by 6 bases, leaving 16 bases between them. The CDR3 consists of 14 residues. Germline CDR1 reads MNHEY; CDR2 reads SMNVEV (reference sequence). In DNA form, the CDR3 reads TGTGCCAGCAGTCACAGGGAGGGTTGGGCTGAAGCTTTCTTT. Protein product: CASSHREGWAEAFF.